What follows are 14 T cell receptor beta chains derived from one specimen sequenced in a study of blood T cell repertoires in COVID-19. Measured with immunoSEQ multiplex PCR; TCRdb has only the in-frame clones, and not every one. The repertoire holds over 400,000 clones, about nine tenths seen once, with around 1.4% in the top ten. The sequenced sample consisted of peripheral blood. Every receptor here comes from a woman aged 25 to 39 with active or convalescent COVID-19.

V gene TRBV5-4 combines with J gene TRBJ2-7; 7 positions match TRBD2. Per germline, CDR1 SGHNT and CDR2 YYREEE (reference sequence). CDR3 length equals 12 residues. Trimming cost V 0 bases and J 6 bases; bases outside gene matches: 0. The DNA for the CDR3 is TGTGCCAGCAGCTTGGCGGGAGGCGAGCAGTACTTC. It is translated as CASSLAGGEQYF.

This clone has a handful of counts. Other DNA sequences from this sample encode an identical CDR3 as well. This chain uses TRBV5-1 with TRBJ1-2; possible D gene TRBD1, 5 bases. Trimming left V 2 bases short and J 0 bases short, with 8 bases between. The germline CDR1 and CDR2 sequences are SGHRS and YFSETQ. This CDR3 has 14 residues. Written as DNA, the CDR3 is TGCGCCAGCAGCTTAGAGACAGCTAACTATGGCTACACCTTC. Amino acid sequence: CASSLETANYGYTF. Complete variable domain (other parts from reference TRBV5-1 and TRBJ1-2): KAGVTQTPRYLIKTRGQQVTLSCSPISGHRSVSWYQQTPGQGLQFLFEYFSETQRNKGNFPGRFSGRQFSNSRSEMNVSTLELGDSALYLCASSLETANYGYTFGSGTRLTVV.

In this sample, this clone turned up a few times. The rearrangement links TRBV4-1 to TRBJ2-2; D perhaps matches TRBD2 (5 bases). CDR1 and CDR2 (germline): MGHRA, YSYEKL. The CDR3 contains 15 residues. The V and J ends lost 6 bases and 9 bases respectively, with 20 bases between them. CDR3 sequence reads: CASSQSEIGNRELFF. As DNA, the CDR3 is TGCGCCAGCAGTCAGAGTGAAATCGGGAATAGGGAGCTGTTTTTT.

The chain employs TRBV29-1 and TRBJ2-7; D remains unclear. V was trimmed by 2 bases and J by 0 bases, leaving 5 bases between them. The CDR3 loop spans 12 amino acids. CDR1 is SQVTM, CDR2 ANQGSEA, per germline. CDR3 nucleotides: TGCAGCGTTGAACTGAGCTCCTACGAGCAGTACTTC. This codes for CSVELSSYEQYF.

The V gene is TRBV19, the J gene TRBJ2-3; a possible D gene is TRBD2 (6 bases). Germline CDR1 LNHDA, CDR2 SQIVND (reference sequence). The CDR3 is 17 amino acids. Trimming took off 8 bases at V and 0 bases at J, with 21 bases between the two ends. The CDR3 protein is CASSVLLATTSTDTQYF. The CDR3 nucleotides are TGTGCCAGTTCCGTCCTACTAGCCACAACTAGCACAGATACGCAGTATTTT.

This clone was detected once. The rearrangement links TRBV7-8 to TRBJ1-3; 7 bases agree with TRBD1. V lost 5 bases, J lost 0 bases, and 10 bases stayed unmatched. The CDR3 has 17 amino acids. Germline CDR1 and CDR2: SGHVS and FQNEAQ. CDR3 sequence reads: CASSQTGTASSGNTIYF. The CDR3 coding sequence is TGTGCCAGCAGCCAGACAGGGACGGCGAGCTCTGGAAACACCATATATTTT.

The rearrangement uses TRBV19 and TRBJ1-1; 9 bases are a match to TRBD1. Trimming removed 4 bases from V and 0 bases from J; junction bases left unmatched: 12. Germline CDR1 is LNHDA and CDR2 is SQIVND (reference sequence). The CDR3 contains 18 residues. DNA of the CDR3: TGTGCCAGTAGTACGTATCCGGGACAGGGTCGTATGAACACTGAAGCTTTCTTT. Residues: CASSTYPGQGRMNTEAFF.

CDR3 in DNA: TGCAGCGTTGAACTATGGGAGGCCGTCCACAATGAGCAGTTCTTC. Protein sequence: CSVELWEAVHNEQFF. This chain uses TRBV29-1 with TRBJ2-1, with D possibly matching TRBD2 (6 bases). CDR1 and CDR2 (germline): SQVTM, ANQGSEA. CDR3 length: 15 amino acids. The V gene lost 2 bases and the J gene lost 5 bases, with 16 bases spanning the gap.

The rearrangement joins TRBV25-1 to TRBJ2-7; the match to TRBD1 covers 11 bases. Germline lookup yields CDR1 MGHDK and CDR2 SYGVNS. V lost 0 bases, J lost 6 bases, and 4 bases stayed unmatched. This CDR3 has 15 residues. The CDR3 loop is CASSEYRGTGGEQYF. The CDR3 DNA is TGTGCCAGCAGTGAATATAGAGGGACAGGGGGCGAGCAGTACTTC.

The sample holds one count of this clone. This chain uses TRBV5-1 with TRBJ2-1; D is unclear. Germline CDR1 SGHRS, CDR2 YFSETQ. CDR3 size: 14 residues. V was shortened by 6 bases and J by 0 bases, with 10 bases between the two germline ends. CDR3 sequence: CASTAAYSYNEQFF. For the CDR3, the DNA is TGCGCCAGCACCGCAGCGTACTCCTACAATGAGCAGTTCTTC.

The chain uses TRBV21-1 and TRBJ1-5; the tabulated D call, TRBD1, remains unverified against the DNA. TRBV21-1 is tagged as a pseudogene. There are 16 residues in the CDR3. The CDR3 reads CASSNTGAYSNQPQHF. The DNA of the CDR3 is TGTGCCAGCAGCAATACAGGGGCATATAGCAATCAGCCCCAGCATTTT.

The chain has TRBV19 and TRBJ1-5; maybe TRBD1 (5 bases). The CDR3 consists of 16 residues. V was cut by 10 bases and J by 0 bases, with 19 bases left in between. Germline lookup yields CDR1 LNHDA and CDR2 SQIVND (reference sequence). CDR3 nucleotide sequence: TGTGCCACCTTCTCGGGGGGACCCTATAGCAATCAGCCCCAGCATTTT. It translates to CATFSGGPYSNQPQHF.

In nucleotides, the CDR3 is TGCGCCAGCAGCTCCCCGGGGGGAAGTGGGGCCAACGTCCTGACTTTC. Translated: CASSSPGGSGANVLTF. The V call is TRBV5-1, the J call TRBJ2-6, with 7 nucleotides matching TRBD2. Trimming removed 3 bases from V and 3 bases from J; junction bases left unmatched: 6. CDR1 and CDR2 (germline): SGHRS, YFSETQ. CDR3 length: 16 residues.

The genes are TRBV19 and TRBJ2-1; 10 bases line up with TRBD2. Losses at the gene ends were 3 bases for V and 0 bases for J; bases not matched to a gene: 11. The CDR3 loop spans 19 amino acids. Germline V gene sequence: CDR1 LNHDA, CDR2 SQIVND (reference sequence). Written as DNA, the CDR3 is TGTGCCAGTAGTATGGTAGTAGCGGGGGGCTCAAGCTCCTACAATGAGCAGTTCTTC. As protein: CASSMVVAGGSSSYNEQFF.